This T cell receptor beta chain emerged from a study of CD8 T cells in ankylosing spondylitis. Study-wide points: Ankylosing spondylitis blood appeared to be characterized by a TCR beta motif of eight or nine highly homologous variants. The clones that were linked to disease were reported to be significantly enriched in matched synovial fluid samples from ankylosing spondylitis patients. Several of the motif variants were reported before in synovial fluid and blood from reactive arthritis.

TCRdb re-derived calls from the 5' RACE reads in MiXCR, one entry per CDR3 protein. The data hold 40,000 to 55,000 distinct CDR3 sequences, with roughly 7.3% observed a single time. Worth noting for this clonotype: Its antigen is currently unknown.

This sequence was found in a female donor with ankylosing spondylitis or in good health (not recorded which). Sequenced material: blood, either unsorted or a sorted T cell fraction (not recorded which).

CDR3 in DNA: TGTGCCAGCAGTGAAAACTGGGGATCCTCTGGAAACACCATATATTTT. It yields the protein CASSENWGSSGNTIYF. The chain is built from TRBV6-1 and TRBJ1-3; D remains ambiguous. The ends were cut back, 2 bases at V and 0 bases at J, with 11 bases in the middle. Germline loops: CDR1 MNHNS, CDR2 SASEGT. CDR3 size: 16 residues.